The 9 T cell receptor beta chains given below trace back to one sample, sequenced in a study of cytomegalovirus exposure and HLA in healthy donors. PCR used 60 Vbeta primers and 13 Jbeta primers. Profiled with immunoSEQ multiplex PCR; TCRdb holds only in-frame clones, not every one. The data hold about 150,000 clones, with about 80% observed a single time. The sample taken for sequencing was PBMCs. These receptors were taken from a woman aged 30 to 39 in good health and CMV-seropositive.

The rearrangement uses TRBV6-5 and TRBJ1-3, with D possibly being TRBD1 (6 bases). Per the germline V gene, CDR1 is MNHEY and CDR2 is SVGAGI. V was cut by 6 bases and J by 4 bases, with 13 bases left in between. The CDR3 is made up of 14 amino acids. The CDR3 reads CASSNAGQGNTIYF. The CDR3 DNA reads as TGTGCCAGCAGCAACGCTGGACAGGGAAACACCATATATTTT.

The chain uses TRBV19 and TRBJ1-1; unclear D gene. CDR3 size: 13 residues. V was cut by 3 bases and J by 2 bases, with 7 bases left in between. Germline V lookup: CDR1 LNHDA, CDR2 SQIVND (reference sequence). CDR3 in amino acids: CASSIQANTEAFF. CDR3 DNA: TGTGCCAGTAGTATCCAGGCTAACACTGAAGCTTTCTTT.

V usage is TRBV12-5 and J usage is TRBJ2-1, with 7 nucleotides matching TRBD2. Losses at the gene ends were 0 bases for V and 7 bases for J; bases not matched to a gene: 12. The CDR3 runs 17 residues. Germline assignment: CDR1 LGHNT and CDR2 FRNRAP. As DNA, the CDR3 is TGTGCTAGTGGTTTGGTCCTAGGGAGGGAGGGCGTTAATGAGCAGTTCTTC. Residues: CASGLVLGREGVNEQFF.

This clone was seen more than once but under ten times. The chain employs TRBV30 and TRBJ1-4, with D unresolved. Trimming cost V 2 bases and J 8 bases, with 9 bases left between them. The CDR3 runs 12 residues. The germline CDR1 and CDR2 sequences are GTSNPN and SVGIG (reference sequence). In DNA form, the CDR3 reads TGTGCCTGGAGTCCTTCCGGGGAAAAACTGTTTTTT. Amino acids: CAWSPSGEKLFF.

This chain uses TRBV30 with TRBJ1-5; D perhaps matches TRBD1 (5 bases). The CDR3 is made up of 14 amino acids. V lost 2 bases and J lost 1, with 9 bases in between. Germline V CDR1 and CDR2: GTSNPN, SVGIG (reference sequence). In DNA form, the CDR3 reads TGTGCCTGGAGTAAGGGGCGCAGCAATCAGCCCCAGCATTTT. Encoded protein: CAWSKGRSNQPQHF.

This clone has only a few counts. The chain combines TRBV28 with TRBJ1-1; no firm D call. This CDR3 contains 14 residues. Per the germline V gene, CDR1 is MDHEN and CDR2 is SYDVKM. V was shortened by 7 bases and J by 4 bases, with 16 bases between the two germline ends. DNA of the CDR3: TGTGCCAGCACTTTGCAGGCAGGATCCACTGAAGCTTTCTTT. This translates into CASTLQAGSTEAFF.

The chain uses TRBV7-9 and TRBJ2-5; a weak D match, TRBD2 (6 bases). TRBJ2-7 matches the DNA end more closely, so the J call is doubtful. Germline CDR1 and CDR2: SEHNR and FQNEAQ (reference sequence). This CDR3 has 14 amino acids. This chain's CDR3 is CASSLGGLSYEQYF. CDR3 sequence (DNA): TGTGCCAGCAGCTTAGGGGGACTGTCCTACGAGCAGTACTTC.

The gene calls are TRBV19 and TRBJ1-1, with D unclear. V lost 10 bases and J lost 1, with 16 bases in between. The CDR3 contains 14 residues. Germline V gene data show CDR1 as LNHDA and CDR2 as SQIVND (reference sequence). The CDR3 region has the DNA TGTGCCACCGACTCGAGGGTAGGGAACACTGAAGCTTTCTTT. It yields the protein CATDSRVGNTEAFF.

V is TRBV4-1 and J is TRBJ2-3; 8 bases are a match to TRBD1. J gave up 3 bases and V 0 bases, and 11 bases lay outside the gene matches. CDR1 MGHRA and CDR2 YSYEKL come from the germline V gene. The CDR3 loop spans 18 amino acids. This CDR3 is CASSQDRSGTGVTDTQYF. For the CDR3, the DNA is TGCGCCAGCAGCCAAGATAGGTCTGGGACAGGCGTGACAGATACGCAGTATTTT.